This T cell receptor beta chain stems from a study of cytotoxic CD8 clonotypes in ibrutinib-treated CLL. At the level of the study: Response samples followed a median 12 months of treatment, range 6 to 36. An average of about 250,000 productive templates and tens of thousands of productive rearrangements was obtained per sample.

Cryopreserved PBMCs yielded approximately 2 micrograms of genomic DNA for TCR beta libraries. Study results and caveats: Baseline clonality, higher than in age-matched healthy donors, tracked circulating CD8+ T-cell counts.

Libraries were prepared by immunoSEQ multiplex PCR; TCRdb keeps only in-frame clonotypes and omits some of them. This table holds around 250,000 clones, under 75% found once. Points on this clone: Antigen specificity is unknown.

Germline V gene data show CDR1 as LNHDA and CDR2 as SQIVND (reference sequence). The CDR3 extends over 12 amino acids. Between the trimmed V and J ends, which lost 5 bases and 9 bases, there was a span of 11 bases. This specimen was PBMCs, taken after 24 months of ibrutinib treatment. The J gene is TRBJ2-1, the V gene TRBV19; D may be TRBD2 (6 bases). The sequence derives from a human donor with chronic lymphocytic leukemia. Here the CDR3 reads CASSSIAVEQFF. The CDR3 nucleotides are TGTGCCAGTAGTTCTATAGCGGTTGAGCAGTTCTTC. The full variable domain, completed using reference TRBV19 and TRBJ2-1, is DGGITQSPKYLFRKEGQNVTLSCEQNLNHDAMYWYRQDPGQGLRLIYYSQIVNDFQKGDIAEGYSVSREKKESFPLTVTSAQKNPTAFYLCASSSIAVEQFFGPGTRLTVL.